This T cell receptor (beta chain) was obtained from a study of beta chain features in type 1 diabetes listed by TCRdb under 2018. Broadly, across the study: No differences in mean age, gender distribution, total cell number or subset yield were found between patients and healthy donors. In the study, recently diagnosed type 1 diabetes patients and matched healthy donors were compared on the TCRB repertoires of their sorted circulating CD4+ T cell subsets. Whereas all 30 or so donors provided naive and central memory subsets, regulatory and stem cell-like memory subsets were isolated from just 8 patients and about eight healthy donors. A total of around 110,000,000 sorted cells were examined across all samples, and RNA yield correlated strongly with the number of cells per subset. Findings and caveats that apply to the study as a whole: At VDJ recombination sites, patients with type 1 diabetes made fewer insertions and deleted more nucleotides, a pattern implying thymic rearrangement abnormalities. Only small numbers of individuals were included in the HLA sub-analyses, which left unresolved whether HLA type had any influence on TCRB rearrangement. Because cDNA was sequenced instead of genomic DNA, activated cells with high expression could be over-represented, although the groups did not differ in activation or CD3 levels. Type 1 diabetes patients showed a moderate but significant shortening of TCRB CDR3 length in all four CD4+ subsets. The naive, central memory and regulatory TCRB repertoires appeared to resemble one another more closely among patients than among healthy donors. PCR might favor shorter templates, but patient and control samples were amplified and corrected together, so any skew would affect both groups equally.

About this clone: Its antigen specificity is not known. No much larger clone is present one base from it, and per-base qualities are unavailable.

CDR1 KGHSH and CDR2 LQKENI are derived from the germline V gene. V and J are truncated by 3 bases and 4 bases respectively, leaving an intervening sequence of 11 bases. The CDR3 measures 14 amino acids from cysteine to phenylalanine. Here the CDR3 DNA is all that survives: 42 bases in frame from base 1. The entire amount of isolated RNA was reverse transcribed using the High Capacity cDNA Reverse Transcription Kit, so the sequenced TCRB transcripts were expressed ones. Deep immunoSEQ sequencing was applied to naive, central memory and regulatory T cell samples, giving an average of roughly 3.3 million total reads per sample. Sorted cells were lysed in RLT buffer, and RNA was extracted using DNase-treated RNeasy Micro or Mini kits according to cell number. To prevent cross-contamination, each cell subset was processed individually, whereas patient and healthy donor samples were processed jointly. The immunoSEQ multiplex PCR was used to amplify TCRB sequences from cDNA, generating 87-bp fragments that spanned the CDR3 region. Sequencing of the amplicons was done on the Illumina HiSeq platform. Per the authors' processing: Synthetic template baselines were used to correct PCR bias computationally, reads within Hamming distance 2 were collapsed together, and singletons that could not be merged were discarded. Reads were aligned against IMGT to assign V, D and J genes, CDR3 length and insertions or deletions at six rearrangement sites. Clonotype counts were normalized to sorted cell number within each subset before computing true diversity and Gini coefficients with the tcR R package. The overlap coefficient, calculated on TCRB nucleotide sequences, was used to measure repertoire sharing. Out-of-frame TCRB sequences from naive cells were analyzed as a proxy for the pre-selection repertoire. The table comes from immuneACCESS by way of TCRdb, which keeps in-frame sequences with V and J called. Part of the clones is missing from these tables; in studies checked, under half for an unresolved V gene and the rest for unknown reasons. The V and J calls and clone size come from that table; D and trimming were worked out from the DNA. The sample table lists around 260,000 clones, just over 20% of them with a count of one. About 0.027% of the sample lies in the top ten.

Each donor gave one peripheral blood draw, approximately 100 mL on average, collected into heparinised tubes. Using a panel that included CD45RO, CCR7, CD25, CD127, CD95 and CD27, naive, central memory, regulatory and stem cell-like memory CD4+ T cells were sorted on a BD FACSAria II. Purity was above 98% for every sorted population. PBMCs were isolated right away by Lymphoprep density gradient centrifugation and were stained directly, without culture. So that batch effects would be minimized, each experiment stained and sorted samples in pairs, pairing one healthy donor with one patient. This sequence originates from a woman between 40 and 50 years old with type 1 diabetes. Sequencing was carried out using naive CD4+ T cells from blood. The cell subset or site label, read with the paper, signifies: true naive CD4+ T cells. The chain employs TRBV18 and TRBJ2-3; matching of 6 bases hints at TRBD2 as the D gene. Here is the DNA: TGTGCCAGCTCACCCTGGGACTTCTCAGATACGCAGTATTTT. It encodes CASSPWDFSDTQYF. With the rest looked up from the reference TRBV18 and TRBJ2-3 genes rather than sequenced, the full variable domain is NAGVMQNPRHLVRRRGQEARLRCSPMKGHSHVYWYRQLPEEGLKFMVYLQKENIIDESGMPKERFSAEFPKEGPSILRIQQVVRGDSAAYFCASSPWDFSDTQYFGPGTRLTVL.